This is a list of T cell receptor beta chains from one sample in a study of blood T cell repertoires in COVID-19. Sequenced by immunoSEQ multiplex PCR; TCRdb stores in-frame clones only, minus some. Among approximately 240,000 clones listed, more than 65% were seen once. Material: peripheral blood. The receptor set was obtained from a woman aged 25 to 39 who had recovered from COVID-19. Both conserved end residues are part of each CDR3. D genes are given only for firm matches. The listing skips clone size in some rows; elsewhere it reads once, few, many or a size class.

D gene	clone size	V gene	J gene	CDR3 protein	CDR3 DNA
TRBD1	-	TRBV9	TRBJ2-5	CASSEGTGGFGETQYF	TGTGCCAGCAGCGAAGGGACAGGGGGCTTCGGAGAGACCCAGTACTTC
-	-	TRBV4-1	TRBJ2-3	CASSWGASDTQYF	TGCGCCAGCAGCTGGGGAGCCTCAGATACGCAGTATTTT
-	-	TRBV6-5	TRBJ2-2	CASRWTGELFF	TGTGCCAGCAGGTGGACAGGGGAGCTGTTTTTT
TRBD2	-	TRBV30	TRBJ2-2	CAWNAGDTGELFF	TGTGCCTGGAACGCGGGAGACACCGGGGAGCTGTTTTTT
TRBD1	-	TRBV30	TRBJ2-7	CAWSTRQGYEQYF	TGTGCCTGGAGTACTCGACAGGGGTACGAGCAGTACTTC
TRBD1	-	TRBV7-3	TRBJ2-2	CASSQGQAFTGELFF	TGTGCCAGCAGCCAGGGACAGGCATTTACCGGGGAGCTGTTTTTT
-	-	TRBV2	TRBJ1-2	CASSVEGEGYTF	TGTGCCAGCAGTGTAGAGGGGGAGGGCTACACCTTC
TRBD2	-	TRBV28	TRBJ2-7	CASSLRVGAGGLYEQYF	TGTGCCAGCAGTTTGAGGGTAGGAGCGGGAGGCCTCTACGAGCAGTACTTC
TRBD2	-	TRBV7-3	TRBJ2-3	CASSPGTSGLTDTQYF	TGTGCCAGCAGCCCCGGGACTAGCGGACTCACAGATACGCAGTATTTT
TRBD2	-	TRBV4-1	TRBJ2-7	CASSQYGLAGVEQYF	TGCGCCAGCAGCCAATATGGGCTAGCGGGAGTCGAGCAGTACTTC
-	-	TRBV29-1	TRBJ1-2	CSVEIEGEGNYGYTF	TGCAGCGTTGAGATTGAGGGCGAAGGGAACTATGGCTACACCTTC
TRBD1	once	TRBV11-2	TRBJ2-5	CASSLETGDAQETQYF	TGTGCCAGCAGCTTGGAGACAGGGGACGCCCAAGAGACCCAGTACTTC
TRBD1	-	TRBV29-1	TRBJ1-5	CSALTGGGNQPQHF	TGCAGCGCGTTGACAGGGGGTGGCAATCAGCCCCAGCATTTT
-	once	TRBV19	TRBJ2-2	CASSPGRNTGELFF	TGTGCCAGTAGTCCGGGGAGGAACACCGGGGAGCTGTTTTTT
TRBD1	-	TRBV27	TRBJ1-4	CASRPWDSGNEKLFF	TGTGCCAGCAGACCATGGGACAGTGGAAATGAAAAACTGTTTTTT
-	-	TRBV27	TRBJ2-7	CASSLSKAVTYEQYF	TGTGCCAGCAGTTTATCGAAAGCGGTGACCTACGAGCAGTACTTC
-	-	TRBV29-1	TRBJ1-3	CSVEFRDTIYF	TGCAGCGTTGAGTTTCGGGACACCATATATTTT
-	once	TRBV28	TRBJ1-4	CASSARGTNEKLFF	TGTGCCAGCAGCGCCCGTGGCACTAATGAAAAACTGTTTTTT
TRBD2	once	TRBV2	TRBJ2-1	CASSDWRGSSYNEQFF	TGTGCCAGCAGTGATTGGCGGGGGAGCTCCTACAATGAGCAGTTCTTC
-	-	TRBV5-1	TRBJ2-1	CASSLTGDTYNEQFF	TGCGCCAGCAGCTTGACAGGAGATACCTACAATGAGCAGTTCTTC
TRBD2	-	TRBV5-1	TRBJ2-2	CASSSPAVAGVTGELFF	TGCGCCAGCAGCTCTCCAGCGGTAGCGGGAGTCACCGGGGAGCTGTTTTTT
-	few	TRBV5-4	TRBJ1-1	CASSSLQDTEAFF	TGTGCCAGCAGCTCTTTACAAGACACTGAAGCTTTCTTT
TRBD2	-	TRBV24-1	TRBJ2-5	CATSDSSTSGRETQYF	TGTGCCACCAGTGATTCTTCGACTAGCGGGAGGGAGACCCAGTACTTC
-	-	TRBV28	TRBJ2-7	CASSLSFEQYF	TGTGCCAGCAGTTTAAGCTTCGAGCAGTACTTC
-	-	TRBV19	TRBJ1-2	CASSTGQYGYTF	TGTGCCAGTAGTACCGGACAGTATGGCTACACCTTC
-	-	TRBV18	TRBJ2-1	CASSPPANNEQFF	TGTGCCAGCTCACCACCAGCGAACAATGAGCAGTTCTTC
TRBD2	few	TRBV18	TRBJ2-2	CASSPALAGNTGELFF	TGTGCCAGCTCCCCTGCCCTAGCGGGAAACACCGGGGAGCTGTTTTTT
TRBD2	-	TRBV27	TRBJ2-5	CASSSDKLAGGGETQYF	TGTGCCAGCAGTAGCGATAAACTAGCGGGAGGAGGCGAGACCCAGTACTTC
-	-	TRBV30	TRBJ1-5	CAGGRSDQPQHF	TGTGCAGGGGGACGGTCCGATCAGCCCCAGCATTTT
-	-	TRBV28	TRBJ1-1	CASTIQTANTEAFF	TGTGCCAGCACGATCCAGACTGCGAACACTGAAGCTTTCTTT
TRBD1	-	TRBV11-2	TRBJ2-7	CASSLQAGQGVYEQYF	TGTGCCAGCAGCTTACAGGCGGGACAGGGGGTTTACGAGCAGTACTTC
TRBD1	-	TRBV30	TRBJ1-6	CAWSMGQGGSPLHF	TGTGCCTGGAGCATGGGACAGGGGGGTTCACCCCTCCACTTT
TRBD2	-	TRBV19	TRBJ2-3	CASRTSGIDTDTQYF	TGTGCCAGCAGGACTAGCGGGATAGACACAGATACGCAGTATTTT
-	-	TRBV6-5	TRBJ2-5	CASSPGSHQETQYF	TGTGCCAGCAGCCCCGGGAGCCACCAAGAGACCCAGTACTTC
-	-	TRBV28	TRBJ2-2	CASSLSGTGELFF	TGTGCCAGCAGTTTATCCGGCACCGGGGAGCTGTTTTTT
-	-	TRBV18	TRBJ2-2	CASSPQGTGELFF	TGTGCCAGCTCACCACAGGGGACCGGGGAGCTGTTTTTT
TRBD1	-	TRBV10-3	TRBJ2-1	CAISDGDRHNEQFF	TGTGCCATCAGTGACGGGGACAGACACAATGAGCAGTTCTTC
TRBD2	-	TRBV4-2	TRBJ2-3	CASSRGGLAYTSTDTQYF	TGTGCCAGCAGCCGGGGGGGACTAGCGTACACTAGCACAGATACGCAGTATTTT
-	-	TRBV28	TRBJ1-5	CAGNTGPNQPQHF	TGTGCCGGGAACACAGGGCCCAATCAGCCCCAGCATTTT
TRBD1	once	TRBV28	TRBJ2-7	CASSYYRDRGYYEQYF	TGTGCCAGCAGTTACTACCGGGACAGGGGGTACTACGAGCAGTACTTC
-	-	TRBV3-1/TRBV3-2	TRBJ2-5	CASSQDYGVSGHQETQYF	TGTGCCAGCAGCCAAGATTATGGTGTCTCAGGGCACCAAGAGACCCAGTACTTC
TRBD1	-	TRBV18	TRBJ2-1	CASSPPAGGPIIDEQFF	TGTGCCAGCTCACCACCGGCAGGGGGCCCGATCATCGATGAGCAGTTCTTC
-	-	TRBV2	TRBJ1-2	CASSENARGFRGYTF	TGTGCCAGCAGTGAAAATGCCAGGGGATTCCGAGGCTACACCTTC
-	-	TRBV24-1	TRBJ2-2	CATKTSQVVTGELFF	TGTGCCACGAAGACAAGCCAGGTTGTAACCGGGGAGCTGTTTTTT
TRBD2	-	TRBV4-1	TRBJ2-3	CASSQVILSSGSSDTDTQYF	TGCGCCAGCAGCCAAGTTATTCTTTCTAGCGGGAGTTCTGATACAGATACGCAGTATTTT
-	-	TRBV6-5	TRBJ1-1	CASSYERGRGPFF	TGTGCCAGCAGTTACGAGAGGGGCAGGGGCCCTTTCTTT